These T cell receptor beta chains were read from a single sample in a study of blood T cell repertoires in COVID-19. The protocol was immunoSEQ multiplex PCR, while the TCRdb copy is restricted to in-frame clones and leaves out a portion. The table records tens of thousands of clones, approximately 83% of them present only once. Sequenced sample: peripheral blood. The receptors stem from a woman aged 60-70 years with acute or convalescent COVID-19. The CDR3 runs from the conserved cysteine through the conserved F or W. The D gene is left open where the match is weak. The listing skips clone size in some rows; elsewhere it reads once, few, many or a size class.

D gene,clone size,V gene,J gene,CDR3 protein,CDR3 DNA
.,.,TRBV27,TRBJ2-6,CASSRLPGRGQSGANVLTF,TGTGCCAGCAGCCGCCTACCGGGTCGAGGTCAATCTGGGGCCAACGTCCTGACTTTC
TRBD1,.,TRBV5-1,TRBJ2-7,CASSTPTGGLNEQYF,TGCGCCAGCAGCACACCGACAGGGGGCTTGAACGAGCAGTACTTC
.,.,TRBV19,TRBJ2-1,CASSIDSRAGYNEQFF,TGTGCCAGTAGTATAGATTCCCGGGCGGGTTACAATGAGCAGTTCTTC
TRBD1,.,TRBV11-2,TRBJ1-1,CASSRDRRTEAFF,TGTGCCAGCAGCCGGGACAGAAGAACTGAAGCTTTCTTT
.,.,TRBV9,TRBJ2-1,CASSVDGLSSYNEQFF,TGTGCCAGCAGCGTTGACGGACTAAGCTCCTACAATGAGCAGTTCTTC
.,.,TRBV14,TRBJ1-1,CASSRFRGNTEAFF,TGTGCCAGCAGCCGCTTCCGGGGTAACACTGAAGCTTTCTTT
.,few,TRBV6-1,TRBJ1-5,CASSEDETGHQPQHF,TGTGCCAGCAGTGAAGATGAAACAGGGCATCAGCCCCAGCATTTT
.,once,TRBV7-3,TRBJ1-1,CASSLTENTEAFF,TGTGCCAGCAGCCTTACAGAGAACACTGAAGCTTTCTTT
.,.,TRBV12-3/TRBV12-4,TRBJ1-1,CASSLSGFTEAFF,TGTGCCAGCAGTTTATCGGGGTTCACTGAAGCTTTCTTT
TRBD1,once,TRBV25-1,TRBJ2-1,CASSDTRGHREFF,TGTGCCAGCAGTGACACGAGGGGGCATAGGGAGTTCTTC
.,.,TRBV3-1/TRBV3-2,TRBJ2-5,CASSQGTAQETQYF,TGTGCCAGCAGCCAAGGGACAGCACAAGAGACCCAGTACTTC
TRBD2,.,TRBV6-2/TRBV6-3,TRBJ2-4,CASSYSKSGSINIQYF,TGTGCCAGCAGTTACTCGAAGAGCGGGAGTATTAACATTCAGTACTTC
.,.,TRBV19,TRBJ1-2,CASSTGSGPYGYTF,TGTGCCAGTAGTACGGGGTCGGGCCCCTATGGCTACACCTTC
TRBD2,.,TRBV10-3,TRBJ2-5,CAISENRGGETQYF,TGTGCCATCAGTGAGAACCGGGGGGGAGAGACCCAGTACTTC
TRBD1,.,TRBV6-4,TRBJ1-2,CASNLDRGWGYTF,TGTGCCAGCAACCTGGACAGGGGGTGGGGCTACACCTTC
TRBD1,.,TRBV4-1,TRBJ2-7,CASSQAGAGGVEQYF,TGCGCCAGCAGCCAGGCAGGGGCAGGGGGCGTCGAGCAGTACTTC
TRBD1,.,TRBV6-1,TRBJ1-2,CASSDRTGLTTGYTF,TGTGCCAGCAGTGACCGGACAGGGCTTACCACGGGCTACACCTTC